The 20 T cell receptor beta chains in this list originate from one sample, sequenced in a study of spatial heterogeneity in lung cancer. Points from the study as a whole: Higher tumor mutation counts went along with higher counts of expanded intratumoral alpha and beta TCRs.

In TCRdb, the 5' RACE reads were re-called with MiXCR into one record per CDR3 protein. Seen here are roughly 18,000 distinct CDR3 sequences, 5.8% observed once, and the top ten hold 10%. Their antigens are not known. This sample's time point: sample taken at primary tumor resection. The sample in question was lung tumor tissue, obtained at surgery. The source is a female donor with early-stage non-small cell lung cancer.

By its share, this clonotype is medium-sized. For a library built for alpha chains, this beta chain is a stray read; little rests on its size. This chain links TRBV12-3 or TRBV12-4 with TRBJ2-2; no reliable D call. This CDR3 comprises 17 residues. Trimming shortened V by 5 bases and J by 3 bases, and 19 bases separated the two germline ends. The CDR3 reads CASSPQRGGAYTGELFF. Here the CDR3 DNA reads TGTGCCAGCAGTCCACAGCGAGGTGGCGCGTACACCGGGGAGCTGTTTTTT.

This clonotype occurred many times. This beta chain turned up in a library designed for alpha chains; as an off-target read, its abundance says little. CDR3 amino acids: CASSSGTGGFEQYF. CDR3 in DNA: TGTGCCAGCAGTTCCGGGACAGGGGGCTTCGAGCAGTACTTC. The chain couples TRBV27 to TRBJ2-7; TRBD1 matches at 12 bases. With 4 bases clipped from V and 6 bases from J, the junction kept 4 bases outside the gene matches. The CDR3 consists of 14 residues. The germline V gene has CDR1 MNHEY and CDR2 SMNVEV (reference sequence).

In this sample, this clonotype is medium-sized. This beta chain is a stray sequence in a library constructed for alpha chains; its clone size is not meaningful. V is TRBV7-9 and J is TRBJ2-1, with D possibly being TRBD2 (6 bases). This CDR3 is built from 17 residues. The germline V gene encodes CDR1 SEHNR and CDR2 FQNEAQ (reference sequence). The V gene lost 3 bases and the J gene lost 0 bases, with 15 bases spanning the gap. CDR3 bases: TGTGCCAGCAGCTTGGGCGGGGCGGGGAGCTCCTACAATGAGCAGTTCTTC. It codes for CASSLGGAGSSYNEQFF. The full variable domain, rest sourced from reference TRBV7-9 and TRBJ2-1, is DTGVSQNPRHKITKRGQNVTFRCDPISEHNRLYWYRQTLGQGPEFLTYFQNEAQLEKSRLLSDRFSAERPKGSFSTLEIQRTEQGDSAMYLCASSLGGAGSSYNEQFFGPGTRLTVL.

This clonotype was seen at least ten times. This beta chain is a stray read from a library made for alpha chains; its abundance is not meaningful. The chain uses TRBV7-2 and TRBJ2-5; D gene uncertain. V lost 0 bases, J lost 4 bases, and 6 bases lay in between. CDR1 is SGHTA and CDR2 is FQGNSA in the germline V gene. The CDR3 consists of 13 residues. The CDR3 DNA reads as TGTGCCAGCAGCTTAGCTGGGGTAGAGACCCAGTACTTC. Protein: CASSLAGVETQYF.

The sample holds many counts of this clonotype. Being off target in a library aimed at alpha chains, this beta chain has a size of little meaning. This chain links TRBV7-9 with TRBJ2-5; perhaps TRBD2 as D (6 bases). The ends were cut back, 5 bases at V and 4 bases at J, with 14 bases in the middle. The CDR3 runs to 14 residues. Germline CDR1 is SEHNR and CDR2 is FQNEAQ (reference sequence). The CDR3 nucleotides read TGTGCCAGCAGCCCGGGCACCGGGAGAGAGACCCAGTACTTC. It translates to CASSPGTGRETQYF. The whole variable domain, remainder taken from reference TRBV7-9 and TRBJ2-5, is DTGVSQNPRHKITKRGQNVTFRCDPISEHNRLYWYRQTLGQGPEFLTYFQNEAQLEKSRLLSDRFSAERPKGSFSTLEIQRTEQGDSAMYLCASSPGTGRETQYFGPGTRLLVL.

This clonotype was detected many times. This beta chain came through as a stray read in a library set up for alpha chains, and its size says little. The rearrangement uses TRBV15 and TRBJ2-1, with a weak D call TRBD1 (6 bases). There are 15 residues in the CDR3. Germline V gives CDR1 LNHNV, CDR2 YYDKDF (reference sequence). Trimming shortened V by 1 base and J by 2 bases, and 9 bases separated the two germline ends. In nucleotides, the CDR3 is TGTGCCACCAGCAGAGTGGGGGCCGCCTACAATGAGCAGTTCTTC. Translated: CATSRVGAAYNEQFF.

This clonotype is labeled large. This beta chain came through as a stray read in a library set up for alpha chains, and its size says little. The rearrangement joins TRBV11-2 to TRBJ2-5, with D possibly being TRBD1 (5 bases). The germline CDR1 and CDR2 sequences are SGHAT and FQNNGV. V gave up 5 bases and J gave up 2 bases, with 12 bases separating them. The CDR3 loop spans 14 amino acids. The CDR3 region is CASSRGHLQETQYF. The CDR3 DNA reads as TGTGCCAGCAGCCGAGGACACCTACAAGAGACCCAGTACTTC.

The sample holds many counts of this clonotype. Since it is a stray read in a library aimed at alpha chains, this beta chain has a size that is not meaningful. The genes are TRBV20-1 and TRBJ1-5; TRBD1 agrees at 7 bases. V was pared by 6 bases and J by 6 bases, with 5 bases of the junction left unmatched. Germline lookup yields CDR1 DFQATT and CDR2 SNEGSKA (reference sequence). This CDR3 contains 12 residues. The CDR3 sequence: CSAQTGAQPQHF. CDR3 bases: TGCAGTGCCCAAACAGGGGCTCAGCCCCAGCATTTT.

This clonotype was counted at least ten times. This beta chain is a stray read from a library made for alpha chains; its abundance is not meaningful. The chain employs TRBV11-2 and TRBJ2-5; the D is unclear. This CDR3 has 15 residues. V was cut by 0 bases and J by 1 base, with 9 bases left in between. CDR1 is SGHAT and CDR2 is FQNNGV in the germline V gene. Here the CDR3 DNA reads TGTGCCAGCAGCTTAGAAGGCAGGTTCCAAGAGACCCAGTACTTC. This codes for CASSLEGRFQETQYF. Drawing the rest from reference TRBV11-2 and TRBJ2-5, the complete variable domain is EAGVAQSPRYKIIEKRQSVAFWCNPISGHATLYWYQQILGQGPKLLIQFQNNGVVDDSQLPKDRFSAERLKGVDSTLKIQPAKLEDSAVYLCASSLEGRFQETQYFGPGTRLLVL.

This clonotype was recorded many times. A library made for alpha chains picked up this beta chain off target, so its size means little. The CDR3 bases are TGTGCCAGCAGTTCCCTATCTCAGGGGAGCAATCAGCCCCAGCATTTT. It yields the protein CASSSLSQGSNQPQHF. This chain uses TRBV28 with TRBJ1-5; tentatively, D is TRBD1 (6 bases). V shed 4 bases and J shed 1 base, with 14 bases lying between them. CDR3 length equals 16 residues. Germline CDR1 reads MDHEN; CDR2 reads SYDVKM.

This clonotype was recorded at least ten times. This beta chain came through as a stray read in a library set up for alpha chains, and its size says little. The chain combines TRBV18 with TRBJ2-3; D remains ambiguous. V was clipped by 3 bases and J by 2 bases, with 3 bases between them. Germline values: CDR1 KGHSH, CDR2 LQKENI. This CDR3 is built from 12 residues. In DNA form, the CDR3 reads TGTGCCAGCTCACCTTACACAGATACGCAGTATTTT. Protein product: CASSPYTDTQYF.

This clonotype was found a few times. This beta chain is off target for a library built for alpha chains, so its abundance means little. The V gene is TRBV27, the J gene TRBJ1-5, with D unresolved. Germline V gene sequence: CDR1 MNHEY, CDR2 SMNVEV (reference sequence). The CDR3 extends over 13 amino acids. Trimming took off 0 bases at V and 7 bases at J, with 7 bases between the two ends. As DNA, the CDR3 is TGTGCCAGCAGTTTATCAACCGGGCAGCCCCAGCATTTT. It translates to CASSLSTGQPQHF.

This clonotype showed up many times. Being off target in a library aimed at alpha chains, this beta chain has a size of little meaning. The V gene is TRBV5-1, the J gene TRBJ2-2; D gene uncertain. The CDR3 is 16 amino acids. The germline V gene has CDR1 SGHRS and CDR2 YFSETQ. The germline V and J ends were trimmed by 1 base and 0 bases, with 10 bases remaining between them. CDR3 coding DNA: TGCGCCAGCAGCTTGTTCGCAGCTACGAACACCGGGGAGCTGTTTTTT. It codes for CASSLFAATNTGELFF.

This clonotype has ten or more counts. This beta chain is a stray read from a library made for alpha chains; its abundance is not meaningful. This chain uses TRBV20-1 with TRBJ2-7; D not resolved. Germline loops: CDR1 DFQATT, CDR2 SNEGSKA (reference sequence). V shed 3 bases and J shed 3 bases, with 9 bases lying between them. The CDR3 covers 12 residues. The CDR3 nucleotides are TGCAGTGCTAGCCAGAGTCACTACGAGCAGTACTTC. It is translated as CSASQSHYEQYF.

This clonotype was picked up many times. A library prepared for alpha chains yielded this beta chain as an off-target read; its size is of little meaning. The chain couples TRBV20-1 to TRBJ2-1; 10 bases line up with TRBD2. Unmatched junction bases numbered 14, after V lost 0 bases and J lost 9 bases. Germline lookup yields CDR1 DFQATT and CDR2 SNEGSKA (reference sequence). The CDR3 extends over 17 amino acids. The chain's CDR3 is CSARDSNLAGALGEQFF. The CDR3 nucleotides are TGCAGTGCTAGAGATTCAAATCTAGCGGGAGCTCTGGGTGAGCAGTTCTTC.

This clonotype has only a few counts. In a library made to pick up alpha chains, this beta chain is a stray read with a size that means little. J is TRBJ2-1 and V is TRBV12-3 or TRBV12-4; either TRBD1 or TRBD2 may supply D (5 bases each). The CDR3 extends over 15 amino acids. V was clipped by 5 bases and J by 0 bases, with 11 bases between them. The CDR3 region is CASSGGPSSYNEQFF. The CDR3 DNA reads TGTGCCAGCAGTGGGGGTCCCAGCTCCTACAATGAGCAGTTCTTC.

This clonotype came up many times. This beta chain came through as a stray read in a library set up for alpha chains, and its size says little. The chain uses TRBV5-4 and TRBJ2-3; the match to TRBD2 covers 8 bases. The CDR3 spans 15 residues. Trimming cost V 4 bases and J 2 bases; bases outside gene matches: 6. Germline V gene lookup returns CDR1 SGHNT and CDR2 YYREEE (reference sequence). In nucleotides, the CDR3 is TGTGCCAGCAGCCCCACTAGCGGTATCACAGATACGCAGTATTTT. This encodes CASSPTSGITDTQYF.

Of note for this clonotype: This beta chain lies outside the target of a library built for alpha chains; its clone size means little. V is TRBV9 and J is TRBJ1-2; D uncertain. Trimming shortened V by 0 bases and J by 0 bases, and 15 bases separated the two germline ends. Looked up from germline, CDR1 is SGDLS and CDR2 is YYNGEE. The CDR3 covers 17 residues. The CDR3 bases are TGTGCCAGCAGCGTAGGTTCAGCAACGGAAACTAACTATGGCTACACCTTC. Residues: CASSVGSATETNYGYTF.

In its sample, this clonotype was seen many times. This beta chain is an off-target read within a library intended for alpha chains, so its frequency means little. This chain uses TRBV5-6 with TRBJ2-7, with D maybe TRBD2 (5 bases). The CDR3 has 14 residues. Germline CDR1 is SGHDT and CDR2 is YYEEEE. V dropped 0 bases and J dropped 2 bases, with 9 bases sitting between them. The CDR3 loop reads CASSLGGDTYEQYF. CDR3 nucleotides: TGTGCCAGCAGCTTGGGGGGAGACACCTACGAGCAGTACTTC.

The table lists this clonotype with many counts. This beta chain is an unintended read in a library built for alpha chains; its size means little. The chain employs TRBV5-1 and TRBJ2-3; the match to TRBD1 covers 11 bases. The CDR3 has 20 residues. Germline CDR1 is SGHRS and CDR2 is YFSETQ. The V segment lost 4 bases and the J segment 1 base; nucleotides outside the gene matches: 17. CDR3 bases: TGCGCCAGCAGCCTCAATAATCCGACCGGGACAGGGGGAGGCACAGATACGCAGTATTTT. It specifies CASSLNNPTGTGGGTDTQYF.